Each of the 5 T cell receptor beta chains below was sequenced from the same sample in a study of T cell clusters in autoimmune cytopenias. Multiplex touch-down PCR amplified TRB using TRB-A and TRB-B pools in one tube. After re-calling the multiplex PCR reads, TCRdb lists one entry per CDR3 protein, DNA absent. The table lists about 710 distinct CDR3 sequences. TRB amplification used 250 ng of peripheral blood genomic DNA. The sample was also reused in another study, on T cell repertoires in aging, cancer and after chemotherapy.

The sample comprised peripheral blood. These receptors all stem from a human donor with an autoimmune cytopenia or autoimmune hepatitis (not recorded which).

This clonotype registers medium-sized by frequency. V and J are TRBV20-1 and TRBJ1-2; absent DNA, TCRdb's TRBD1 call cannot be checked. Germline V gene sequence: CDR1 DFQATT, CDR2 SNEGSKA (reference sequence). This CDR3 region has 13 residues. CDR3 sequence: CSAIDGQTQGYTF.

Frequency places this clonotype as medium-sized. The chain links TRBV12-3 or TRBV12-4 to TRBJ1-5; the D call from TCRdb, TRBD1, cannot be confirmed without DNA. The CDR3 has 15 amino acids. The CDR3 is CASSLRGISNQPQHF.

By frequency, this clonotype registers medium-sized. The CDR3 sequence: CASSPRLAGGPDTQYF. V usage is TRBV18 and J usage is TRBJ2-3; TCRdb reports TRBD2, a call that lacks DNA to check it against. Germline CDR1 reads KGHSH; CDR2 reads LQKENI. This CDR3 region has 16 residues.

Measured by frequency, this clonotype is large. V gene TRBV6-5 combines with J gene TRBJ2-7; TCRdb's D call, TRBD1, is unchecked because there is no DNA. Germline CDR1 MNHEY, CDR2 SVGAGI. The CDR3 has 13 residues. The chain's CDR3 is CASSYAPTYEQYF.

Considering frequency, this clonotype is large. This rearrangement joins TRBV6-6 to TRBJ2-7; the TCRdb call, TRBD1, lacks DNA for checking. This CDR3 is 17 amino acids long. The V gene's germline CDR1 is MNHNY and CDR2 SVGAGI (reference sequence). CDR3 protein: CASSYAGTGARQYEQYF.